Presented here are 18 T cell receptor beta chains from one specimen sequenced in a study of spatial heterogeneity in lung cancer. Study-wide results and caveats: How many expanded intratumoral alpha and beta TCRs were present tracked the tumor mutation count, which was a count of nonsynonymous mutations.

TCRdb reprocessed the 5' RACE reads with MiXCR, giving one entry per CDR3 protein. The sample has roughly 7,000 distinct CDR3 sequences; about 14% are singletons. These TCRs' antigens remain unknown. Time point specified: sample taken at primary tumor resection. The sample consisted of lung tumor tissue, taken at surgery. The receptors here all came from a female donor with early-stage non-small cell lung cancer.

The table lists this clonotype with many counts. This beta chain is off target for a library built for alpha chains, so its abundance means little. The DNA for the CDR3 is TGTGCCAGCAGTTTAAGGGGGGCTAGCACAGATACGCAGTATTTT. It encodes CASSLRGASTDTQYF. This chain connects TRBV9 to TRBJ2-3; perhaps D is TRBD1 or TRBD2 (6 bases each). The V gene lost 5 bases and the J gene lost 0 bases, with 13 bases spanning the gap. CDR3 size: 15 residues. Germline CDR1 reads SGDLS; CDR2 reads YYNGEE.

This clonotype was seen repeatedly, ten times or more. A library prepared for alpha chains yielded this beta chain as an off-target read; its size is of little meaning. CDR3 sequence reads: CASRTNRDQPQHF. As DNA, the CDR3 is TGTGCCAGCAGAACGAACAGGGATCAGCCCCAGCATTTT. The V gene is TRBV6-5, the J gene TRBJ1-5; D possibly corresponds to TRBD1 (6 bases). Trimming cost V 6 bases and J 5 bases, with 11 bases left between them. This CDR3 contains 13 residues. Germline CDR1 and CDR2: MNHEY and SVGAGI.

Comments on this clonotype: Little can be read into the size of this beta chain, an off-target read in a library designed for alpha chains. The V gene is TRBV20-1, the J gene TRBJ1-2, with TRBD1 matching 7 bases. V was pared by 2 bases and J by 8 bases, with 5 bases of the junction left unmatched. The CDR3 totals 12 residues. Germline V gives CDR1 DFQATT, CDR2 SNEGSKA (reference sequence). The CDR3 DNA sequence: TGCAGTGCTAGAAGACAGGGATACGGCTACACCTTC. Translated: CSARRQGYGYTF.

In this sample, this clonotype turned up many times. This beta chain came through as a stray read in a library set up for alpha chains, and its size says little. The chain uses TRBV20-1 and TRBJ2-1, with D perhaps TRBD2 (7 bases). This CDR3 spans 17 amino acids. Trimming pared 1 base from V and 4 bases from J, leaving 20 bases between. The germline gives CDR1 DFQATT, CDR2 SNEGSKA (reference sequence). CDR3 sequence reads: CSARALWVGGPYNEQFF. CDR3 DNA sequence: TGCAGTGCTAGAGCCCTATGGGTCGGGGGGCCATACAATGAGCAGTTCTTC.

With respect to this clonotype: Because the library targeted alpha chains, this beta chain is an off-target read whose size means little. The chain is built from TRBV7-2 and TRBJ1-4, with D maybe TRBD1 (6 bases). V dropped 5 bases and J dropped 10 bases, with 14 bases sitting between them. The CDR3 sequence is 13 residues long. The germline V gene encodes CDR1 SGHTA and CDR2 FQGNSA. CDR3 in amino acids: CASSGGRGLKLFF. The CDR3, as DNA: TGTGCCAGCAGCGGAGGCAGGGGCTTAAAACTGTTTTTT.

This clonotype has ten or more counts. A library made for alpha chains picked up this beta chain off target, so its size means little. V is TRBV7-2 and J is TRBJ2-2; TRBD1 might be the D (6 bases). Deletions cut 3 bases from V and 2 bases from J, with 10 bases between. The CDR3 spans 15 residues. Germline CDR1 is SGHTA and CDR2 is FQGNSA. CDR3 sequence: CASSFGQINTGELFF. For the CDR3, the DNA is TGTGCCAGCAGCTTCGGACAGATAAACACCGGGGAGCTGTTTTTT.

With respect to this clonotype: This beta chain is a stray sequence in a library constructed for alpha chains; its clone size is not meaningful. The V call is TRBV6-1, the J call TRBJ1-6; D remains ambiguous. Trimming removed 10 bases from V and 7 bases from J, with 17 bases in between. In germline, CDR1 is MNHNS, CDR2 SASEGT. CDR3 length equals 14 residues. The CDR3 reads CANAAERHNSPLHF. CDR3 in DNA: TGTGCCAACGCTGCGGAGAGACACAATTCACCCCTCCACTTT.

By frequency in the sample, this clonotype is medium-sized. As an off-target read in a library built for alpha chains, this beta chain has a frequency of little significance. The chain is built from TRBV7-9 and TRBJ1-2; 10 positions match TRBD1. The V and J ends lost 5 bases and 0 bases, in that order; junction bases with no gene match: 15. The CDR3 has 19 amino acids. Germline V gives CDR1 SEHNR, CDR2 FQNEAQ (reference sequence). The CDR3 protein is CASSHQPTGQGTTNYGYTF. In DNA form, the CDR3 reads TGTGCCAGCAGCCATCAGCCCACGGGACAGGGGACCACTAACTATGGCTACACCTTC.

By frequency in the sample, this clonotype is medium-sized. This beta chain was picked up by a library intended for alpha chains and is off target, so its count carries little meaning. This chain links TRBV7-8 with TRBJ1-1; D gene unclear. V was pared by 5 bases and J by 0 bases, with 7 bases between. Germline V gives CDR1 SGHVS, CDR2 FQNEAQ. The CDR3 is made up of 13 amino acids. DNA of the CDR3: TGTGCCAGCAGCACCCGTTTGAACACTGAAGCTTTCTTT. Translation gives CASSTRLNTEAFF.

This clonotype came up many times. Being off target in a library aimed at alpha chains, this beta chain has a size of little meaning. This rearrangement joins TRBV6-5 to TRBJ2-1; 9 nucleotides match TRBD2. The V gene end was trimmed by 6 bases and the J gene end by 0 bases; junction bases not matched to a gene: 3. Germline-derived CDR1 and CDR2 are MNHEY and SVGAGI. The CDR3 runs to 15 residues. This CDR3 reads CASSLAGSSYNEQFF. As DNA, the CDR3 is TGTGCCAGCAGCCTAGCGGGGAGCTCCTACAATGAGCAGTTCTTC.

By share, this clonotype counts as medium-sized (0.01 to 0.1%). The size of this beta chain means little, since it is a stray read in a library made for alpha chains. This chain connects TRBV7-9 to TRBJ1-6; possibly TRBD1 for D (5 bases). The CDR3 totals 17 residues. Germline CDR1 is SEHNR and CDR2 is FQNEAQ (reference sequence). The V and J ends lost 5 bases and 0 bases respectively, with 14 bases between them. In DNA form, the CDR3 reads TGTGCCAGCAGCCCGGGGGTCGGGGGCTCCTATAATTCACCCCTCCACTTT. It encodes CASSPGVGGSYNSPLHF.

This clonotype was seen ten or more times. In a library made to pick up alpha chains, this beta chain is a stray read with a size that means little. The chain recombines TRBV9 with TRBJ1-2, with 7 bases fitting TRBD1. J lost 8 bases, V lost 4 bases, and 8 bases had no gene match. Germline CDR1 SGDLS, CDR2 YYNGEE. The CDR3 length is 13 residues. CDR3 nucleotide sequence: TGTGCCAGCAGCCCATTAGGGGGCTTCGGCTACACCTTC. Protein sequence: CASSPLGGFGYTF.

This clonotype was seen ten or more times. The library was designed around alpha chains, so this beta chain is a stray read whose abundance carries little weight. The genes are TRBV6-1 and TRBJ2-4; D unclear. With 3 bases removed from V and 9 bases from J, the gap between germline ends came to 6 bases. Germline CDR1 reads MNHNS; CDR2 reads SASEGT. The CDR3 extends over 11 amino acids. The CDR3 nucleotides are TGTGCCAGCAGTGACATTGGCATTCAGTACTTC. Residues: CASSDIGIQYF.

This clonotype has more than one count but fewer than ten. Little can be read into the size of this beta chain, an off-target read in a library designed for alpha chains. As DNA, the CDR3 is TGTGCCAGCAGTTACTCCGCCACTGCCCGCAATCAGCCCCAGCATTTT. Encoded protein: CASSYSATARNQPQHF. The chain carries TRBV6-5 and TRBJ1-5; D remains unclear. This CDR3 is built from 16 residues. V gave up 0 bases and J gave up 2 bases, with 11 bases separating them. CDR1 MNHEY and CDR2 SVGAGI come from the germline V gene.

By sample share, this clonotype is medium-sized. As an off-target read in a library built for alpha chains, this beta chain has a frequency of little significance. V is TRBV9 and J is TRBJ1-2; 8 bases are a match to TRBD1. The CDR3 length is 18 residues. Trimming cost V 0 bases and J 8 bases; bases outside gene matches: 18. Germline V gives CDR1 SGDLS, CDR2 YYNGEE. CDR3 sequence: CASSVGVGTGRILGGYTF. DNA of the CDR3: TGTGCCAGCAGCGTAGGGGTGGGGACAGGACGGATCCTTGGAGGCTACACCTTC.

This clonotype is termed medium-sized. This beta chain slipped into a library made for alpha chains as a stray read, so its size is not meaningful. This chain uses TRBV20-1 with TRBJ2-2; TRBD2 agrees at 10 bases. Looked up from germline, CDR1 is DFQATT and CDR2 is SNEGSKA (reference sequence). Unmatched junction bases numbered 8, after V lost 6 bases and J lost 7 bases. There are 14 residues in the CDR3. The CDR3 coding sequence is TGCAGTGCAAAGAGCGGGGGGGCGGTCGGGGAGCTGTTTTTT. Translated, it gives CSAKSGGAVGELFF.

This clonotype appeared many times. This beta chain is an off-target read within a library intended for alpha chains, so its frequency means little. The chain couples TRBV13 to TRBJ2-7; tentatively, D is TRBD1 (5 bases). Germline CDR1 PRHDT, CDR2 FYEKMQ (reference sequence). V lost 5 bases and J 6 bases, leaving 14 bases between the germline ends. This CDR3 contains 13 residues. CDR3 coding DNA: TGTGCCAGCAGCGGGTGGGCACAGGTCGAGCAGTACTTC. As protein: CASSGWAQVEQYF.

There are many counts of this clonotype. This beta chain slipped into a library made for alpha chains as a stray read, so its size is not meaningful. The J gene is TRBJ2-7, the V gene TRBV7-2; D is uncertain. V was trimmed by 1 base and J by 0 bases, leaving 7 bases between them. The CDR3 spans 14 residues. Germline CDR1 reads SGHTA; CDR2 reads FQGNSA. CDR3 nucleotide sequence: TGTGCCAGCAGCTTAGGGTATTTCTCCTACGAGCAGTACTTC. It is translated as CASSLGYFSYEQYF.